This T cell receptor (beta chain) came from a study of blood T cell repertoires in COVID-19. Overall study context: Sites in the United States, Italy and Spain provided acute and convalescent COVID-19 samples. T cells, B-cell-depleted T cells, or PBMCs provided the cDNA or gDNA that served as material.

The CDR3 is made up of 11 amino acids. Trimming pared 9 bases from V and 3 bases from J, leaving 9 bases between. Looked up from germline, CDR1 is MDHEN and CDR2 is SYDVKM. Original processing methods: Amplification of reference gene primers was used by the study to estimate nucleated cell counts. Sequenced by immunoSEQ multiplex PCR; TCRdb stores in-frame clones only, minus some. V and J calls and clone size are as listed in that table; D and trimming were resolved from the DNA. The sample carries 99,000 or so clones, around nine tenths recorded once. The sample was peripheral blood. This chain uses TRBV28 with TRBJ2-7, with D unresolved. This TCR was sampled from a human donor in a cohort sampled during active COVID-19. This CDR3 is CASLSGYEQYF. The CDR3 coding sequence is TGTGCCAGTCTGAGTGGCTACGAGCAGTACTTC.